The clone carrying this T cell receptor beta chain appeared a few times. What it binds is unknown. Arm-PCR of CDR3 regions with iRepertoire HTBI primers generated TCR beta libraries. Each CDR3 protein is one row after TCRdb ran MiXCR on the multiplex PCR reads. The sample holds hundreds of thousands of distinct CDR3 sequences, around a fifth seen once. These data belong to a study of regulatory T cells in long-lasting Graves disease. The time point is: persistent/refractory GD, antithyroid drugs over 5 years with positive TRAb. RNA isolated from PBMCs was used to make the TCR library. The study, taken as a whole, reports: Lower TCR diversity was seen in persistent Graves' patients than in newly diagnosed ones. Examination was confined to peripheral blood, excluding thyroid tissue.

Sequences were derived from peripheral blood mononuclear cells (PBMCs), sampled when the disease was refractory, from a patient treated with antithyroid drugs. The clonotype was recovered from a female donor with Graves disease.

Here the CDR3 reads CASSPYRIAKNIQYF. In DNA form, the CDR3 reads TGTGCCAGCAGCCCGTACCGGATTGCCAAAAACATTCAGTACTTC. The chain is built from TRBV6-2 or TRBV6-3 and TRBJ2-4; no firm D call. CDR3 size: 15 residues. Per germline, CDR1 MNHEY and CDR2 SVGEGT. Trimming removed 6 bases at V and 1 base at J, with 13 bases between.